This TCR beta chain was sequenced during a study of vaccination effects on CD4 cells after COVID-19. In germline, CDR1 is LGHNA, CDR2 YNFKEQ. With 1 base clipped from V and 2 bases from J, the junction kept 3 bases outside the gene matches. The CDR3 contains 15 residues. Assay used: immunoSEQ multiplex PCR; TCRdb lists only in-frame clones, some missing. The data show tens of thousands of clones, with more than 65% seen just once and about 14% held by the top ten. Regarding this clone: Its antigen is unknown.

Expansion of antigen-specific CD4+ T cells with viral peptide pools was carried out by the ViraFEST assay before sequencing. Subsequent to 10 days of culture, CD4+ T cells were isolated. Each person got two doses of an mRNA SARS-CoV-2 vaccine, BNT162b2 or mRNA-1273. Neither prior SARS-CoV-2 infection nor positive nucleocapsid antibodies were present in the vaccine recipients. Cultures had half their medium replaced with IL-2 medium on days 3 and 7. Sequencing used CD4+ T cells from PBMCs cultured with HCoV-229E spike peptides, obtained after COVID-19 vaccination. This TCR was recovered from a human donor who received a COVID-19 vaccine. This chain links TRBV4-2 with TRBJ2-5; 8 positions agree with TRBD1. CDR3: CASSQGQGFQETQYF. The CDR3 DNA sequence: TGTGCCAGCAGCCAAGGACAGGGGTTTCAAGAGACCCAGTACTTC.